This note documents a single T cell receptor beta chain sequence. Antigen unknown. Constant-segment primers served in 5'RACE that generated TCR alpha and TCR beta cDNA libraries bearing sample barcodes and UMIs. TCRdb re-called the 5' RACE reads with MiXCR, one entry per CDR3 protein. The table includes 200,000 to 300,000 distinct CDR3 sequences, 16% detected once. The length of the CDR3 is 16 residues. The V end was cut by 0 bases, the J end by 3 bases, with 12 bases between. Germline CDR1 LGHNA, CDR2 YSLEER. The data belong to a study of T-cell memory formation after mild COVID-19. Study results and limitations: CD4/CD8 balance characterized clones contracting day 15 to 85, and CD4+ skew characterized later expanders. Detection of some responders pre-infection suggested pre-existing cross-reactive memory T cells participated.

Sequenced input: PBMCs or a T cell subset sorted from them (not recorded which). The clonotype was recovered from a man younger than 30 who had mild COVID-19 (a few samples of this study predate the infection). Cell type and time point are not known. The chain carries TRBV4-3 and TRBJ2-1; D possibly corresponds to TRBD2 (6 bases). In DNA form, the CDR3 reads TGCGCCAGCAGCCAAGAGGAGGGGCGGGGCTACAATGAGCAGTTCTTC. This encodes CASSQEEGRGYNEQFF.